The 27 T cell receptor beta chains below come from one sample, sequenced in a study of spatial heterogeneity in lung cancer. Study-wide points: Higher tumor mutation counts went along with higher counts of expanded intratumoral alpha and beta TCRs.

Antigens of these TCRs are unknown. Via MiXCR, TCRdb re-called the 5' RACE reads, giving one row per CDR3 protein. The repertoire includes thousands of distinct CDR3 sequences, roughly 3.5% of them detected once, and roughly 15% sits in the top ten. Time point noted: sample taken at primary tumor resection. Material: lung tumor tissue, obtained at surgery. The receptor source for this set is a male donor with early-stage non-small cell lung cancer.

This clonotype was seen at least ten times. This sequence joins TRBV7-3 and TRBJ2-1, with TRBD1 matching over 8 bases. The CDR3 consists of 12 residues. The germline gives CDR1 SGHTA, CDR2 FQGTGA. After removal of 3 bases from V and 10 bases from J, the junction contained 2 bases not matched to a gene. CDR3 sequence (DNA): TGTGCCAGCAGCTTGAACAGGGGGGAGCAGTTCTTC. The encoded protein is CASSLNRGEQFF. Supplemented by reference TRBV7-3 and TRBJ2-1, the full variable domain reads GAGVSQTPSNKVTEKGKYVELRCDPISGHTALYWYRQSLGQGPEFLIYFQGTGAADDSGLPNDRFFAVRPEGSVSTLKIQRTERGDSAVYLCASSLNRGEQFFGPGTRLTVL.

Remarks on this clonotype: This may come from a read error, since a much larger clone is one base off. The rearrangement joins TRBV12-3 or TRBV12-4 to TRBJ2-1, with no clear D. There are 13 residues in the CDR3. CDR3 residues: CARSLSNQPEQFF. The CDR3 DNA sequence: TGTGCCAGGAGTTTAAGTAACCAGCCTGAGCAGTTCTTC.

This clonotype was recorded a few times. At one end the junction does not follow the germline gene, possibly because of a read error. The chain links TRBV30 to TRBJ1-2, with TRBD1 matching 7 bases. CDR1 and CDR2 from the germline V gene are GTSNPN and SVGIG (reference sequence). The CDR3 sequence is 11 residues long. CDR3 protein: CAWSAGGRNNF. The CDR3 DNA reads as TGTGCCTGGAGTGCAGGGGGACGAAACAACTTC.

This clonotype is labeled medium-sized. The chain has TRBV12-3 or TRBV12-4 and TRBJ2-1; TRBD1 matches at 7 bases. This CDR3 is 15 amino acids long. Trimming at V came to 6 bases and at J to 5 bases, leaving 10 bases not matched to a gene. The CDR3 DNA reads TGTGCCAGCAGCCCCTTGGGGACAGCCCACAATGAGCAGTTCTTC. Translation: CASSPLGTAHNEQFF.

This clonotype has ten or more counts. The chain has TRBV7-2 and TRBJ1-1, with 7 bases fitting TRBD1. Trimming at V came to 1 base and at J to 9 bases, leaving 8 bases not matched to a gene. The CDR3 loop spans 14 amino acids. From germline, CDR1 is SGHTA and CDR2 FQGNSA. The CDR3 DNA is TGTGCCAGCAGCTTAGATTCCGGGACAGACAAAGCTTTCTTT. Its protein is CASSLDSGTDKAFF.

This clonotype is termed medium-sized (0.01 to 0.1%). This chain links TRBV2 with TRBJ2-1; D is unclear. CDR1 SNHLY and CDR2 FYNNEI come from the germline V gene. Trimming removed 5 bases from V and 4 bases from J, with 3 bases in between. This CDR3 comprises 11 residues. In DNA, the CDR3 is TGTGCCAGCAGTTCATACAATGAGCAGTTCTTC. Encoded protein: CASSSYNEQFF. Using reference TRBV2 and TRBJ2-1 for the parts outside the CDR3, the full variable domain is EPEVTQTPSHQVTQMGQEVILRCVPISNHLYFYWYRQILGQKVEFLVSFYNNEISEKSEIFDDQFSVERPDGSNFTLKIRSTKLEDSAMYFCASSSYNEQFFGPGTRLTVL.

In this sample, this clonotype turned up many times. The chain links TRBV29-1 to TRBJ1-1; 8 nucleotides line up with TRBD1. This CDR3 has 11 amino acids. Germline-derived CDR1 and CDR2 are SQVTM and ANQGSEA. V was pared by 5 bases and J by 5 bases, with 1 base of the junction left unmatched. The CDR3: CSVTGGTEAFF. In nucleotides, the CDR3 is TGCAGCGTTACAGGGGGGACTGAAGCTTTCTTT.

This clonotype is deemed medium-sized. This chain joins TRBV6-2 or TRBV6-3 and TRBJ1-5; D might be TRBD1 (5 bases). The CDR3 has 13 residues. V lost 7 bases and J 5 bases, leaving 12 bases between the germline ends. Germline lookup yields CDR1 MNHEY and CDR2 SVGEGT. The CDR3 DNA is TGTGCCAGCAAGGGGATCTCAGATCAGCCCCAGCATTTT. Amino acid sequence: CASKGISDQPQHF.

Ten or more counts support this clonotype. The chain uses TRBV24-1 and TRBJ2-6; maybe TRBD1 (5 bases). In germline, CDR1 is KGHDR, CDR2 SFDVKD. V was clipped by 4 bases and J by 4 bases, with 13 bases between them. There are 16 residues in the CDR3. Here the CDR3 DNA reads TGTGCCACCAGTGAAGCAGGGTTTGCAGGGGCCAACGTCCTGACTTTC. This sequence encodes CATSEAGFAGANVLTF.

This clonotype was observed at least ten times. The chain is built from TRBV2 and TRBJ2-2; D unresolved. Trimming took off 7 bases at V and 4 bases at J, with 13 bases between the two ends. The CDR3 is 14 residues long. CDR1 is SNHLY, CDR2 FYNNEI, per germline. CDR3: CASTPGVSTGELFF. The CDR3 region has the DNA TGTGCCAGCACCCCCGGTGTTTCCACCGGGGAGCTGTTTTTT.

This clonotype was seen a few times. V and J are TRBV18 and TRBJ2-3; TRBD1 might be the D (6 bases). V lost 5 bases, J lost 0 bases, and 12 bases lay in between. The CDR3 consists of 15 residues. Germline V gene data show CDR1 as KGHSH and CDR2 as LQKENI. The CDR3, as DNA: TGTGCCAGCTCAGCTGGACAGCGCAGCACAGATACGCAGTATTTT. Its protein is CASSAGQRSTDTQYF.

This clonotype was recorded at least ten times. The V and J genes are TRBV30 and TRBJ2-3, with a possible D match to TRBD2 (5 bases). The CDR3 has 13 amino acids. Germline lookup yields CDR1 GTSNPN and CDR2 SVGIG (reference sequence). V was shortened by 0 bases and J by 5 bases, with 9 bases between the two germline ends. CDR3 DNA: TGTGCCTGGAGTGTACTAGTAGGAGATACGCAGTATTTT. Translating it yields CAWSVLVGDTQYF.

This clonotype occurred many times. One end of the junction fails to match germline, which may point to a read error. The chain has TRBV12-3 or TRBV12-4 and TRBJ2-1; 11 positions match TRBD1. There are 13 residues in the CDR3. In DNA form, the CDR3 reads TGTGCCAGCAGGTTAGGGACAGGGGGTGAGCAGTTCTTC. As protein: CASRLGTGGEQFF.

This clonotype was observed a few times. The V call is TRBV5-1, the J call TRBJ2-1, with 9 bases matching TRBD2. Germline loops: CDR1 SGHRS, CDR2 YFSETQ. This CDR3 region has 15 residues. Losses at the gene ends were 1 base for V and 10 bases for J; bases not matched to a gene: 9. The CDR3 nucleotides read TGCGCCAGCAGCTTGATGACTAGCGGTCTGAGAGAGCAGTTCTTC. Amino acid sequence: CASSLMTSGLREQFF.

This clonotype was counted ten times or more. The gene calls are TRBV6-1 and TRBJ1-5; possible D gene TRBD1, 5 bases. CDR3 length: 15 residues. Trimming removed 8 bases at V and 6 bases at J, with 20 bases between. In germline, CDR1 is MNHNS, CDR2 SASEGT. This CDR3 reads CASHSGHSMGQPQHF. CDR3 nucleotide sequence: TGTGCCAGCCATAGTGGACATTCCATGGGTCAGCCCCAGCATTTT.

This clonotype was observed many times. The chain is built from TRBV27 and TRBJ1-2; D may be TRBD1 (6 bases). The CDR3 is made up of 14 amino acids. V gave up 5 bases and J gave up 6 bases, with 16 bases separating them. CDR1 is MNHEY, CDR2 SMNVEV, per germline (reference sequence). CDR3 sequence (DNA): TGTGCCAGCAGTCAACAGGGACGCCTTCATGGCTACACCTTC. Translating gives CASSQQGRLHGYTF.

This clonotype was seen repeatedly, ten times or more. Here the CDR3 reads CASSLPAGVEQFF. The CDR3 DNA reads as TGTGCCAGCAGCTTGCCCGCAGGGGTCGAGCAGTTCTTC. The rearrangement joins TRBV7-9 to TRBJ2-1; TRBD1 might be the D (6 bases). Trimming shortened V by 3 bases and J by 10 bases, and 13 bases separated the two germline ends. The CDR3 consists of 13 residues. Germline assignment: CDR1 SEHNR and CDR2 FQNEAQ (reference sequence).

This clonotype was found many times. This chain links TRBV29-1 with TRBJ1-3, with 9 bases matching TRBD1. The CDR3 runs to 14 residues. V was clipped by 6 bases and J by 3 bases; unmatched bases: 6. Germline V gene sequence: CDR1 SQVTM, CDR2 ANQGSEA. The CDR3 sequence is CSVRTGEVGNTIYF. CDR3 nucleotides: TGCAGCGTGAGGACAGGGGAAGTTGGAAACACCATATATTTT.

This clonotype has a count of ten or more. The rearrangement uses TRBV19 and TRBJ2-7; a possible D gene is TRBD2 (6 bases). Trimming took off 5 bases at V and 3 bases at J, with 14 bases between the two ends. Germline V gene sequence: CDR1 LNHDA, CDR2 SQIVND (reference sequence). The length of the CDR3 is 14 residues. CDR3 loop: CASSPGGVSYEQYF. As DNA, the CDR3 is TGTGCCAGTAGTCCCGGGGGAGTAAGCTACGAGCAGTACTTC.

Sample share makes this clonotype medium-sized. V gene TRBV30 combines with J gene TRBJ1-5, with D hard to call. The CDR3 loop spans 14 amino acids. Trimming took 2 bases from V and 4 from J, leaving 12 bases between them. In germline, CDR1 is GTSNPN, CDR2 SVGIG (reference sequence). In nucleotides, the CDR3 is TGTGCCTGGAGTCGGGAAAGGCTGAATCAGCCCCAGCATTTT. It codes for CAWSRERLNQPQHF.

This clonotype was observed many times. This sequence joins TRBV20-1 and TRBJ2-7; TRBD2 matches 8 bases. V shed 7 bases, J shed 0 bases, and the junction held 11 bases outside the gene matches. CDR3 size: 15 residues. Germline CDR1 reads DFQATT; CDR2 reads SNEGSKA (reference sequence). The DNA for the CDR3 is TGCAGTGTTCCCGGGGGGGGCAGGAGCTCCTACGAGCAGTACTTC. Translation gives CSVPGGGRSSYEQYF.

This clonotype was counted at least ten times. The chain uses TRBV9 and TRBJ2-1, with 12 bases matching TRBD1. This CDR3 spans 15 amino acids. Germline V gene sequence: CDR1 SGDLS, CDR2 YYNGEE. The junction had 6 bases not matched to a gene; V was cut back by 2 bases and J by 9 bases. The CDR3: CASSVGGQGAAEQFF. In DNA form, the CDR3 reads TGTGCCAGCAGCGTCGGGGGACAGGGGGCAGCTGAGCAGTTCTTC. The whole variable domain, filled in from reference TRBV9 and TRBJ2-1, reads DSGVTQTPKHLITATGQRVTLRCSPRSGDLSVYWYQQSLDQGLQFLIQYYNGEERAKGNILERFSAQQFPDLHSELNLSSLELGDSALYFCASSVGGQGAAEQFFGPGTRLTVL.

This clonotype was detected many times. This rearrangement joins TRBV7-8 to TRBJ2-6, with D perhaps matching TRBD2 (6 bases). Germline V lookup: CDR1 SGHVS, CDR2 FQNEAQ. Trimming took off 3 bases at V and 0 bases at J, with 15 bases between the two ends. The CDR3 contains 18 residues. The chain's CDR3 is CASSFNDWGLSGANVLTF. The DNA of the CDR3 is TGTGCCAGCAGCTTTAATGATTGGGGACTCTCTGGGGCCAACGTCCTGACTTTC.

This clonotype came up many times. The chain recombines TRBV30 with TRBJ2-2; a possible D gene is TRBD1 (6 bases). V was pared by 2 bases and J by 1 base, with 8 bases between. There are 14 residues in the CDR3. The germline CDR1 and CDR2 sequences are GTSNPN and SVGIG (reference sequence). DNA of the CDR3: TGTGCCTGGAGTCCCAGGGGGAACACCGGGGAGCTGTTTTTT. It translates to CAWSPRGNTGELFF.

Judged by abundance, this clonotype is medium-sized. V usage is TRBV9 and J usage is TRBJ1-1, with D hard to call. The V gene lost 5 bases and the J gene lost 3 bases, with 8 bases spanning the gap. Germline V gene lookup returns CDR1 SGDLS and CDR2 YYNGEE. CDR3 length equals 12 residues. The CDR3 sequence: CASSEGYTEAFF. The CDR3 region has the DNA TGTGCCAGCAGTGAGGGATACACTGAAGCTTTCTTT.

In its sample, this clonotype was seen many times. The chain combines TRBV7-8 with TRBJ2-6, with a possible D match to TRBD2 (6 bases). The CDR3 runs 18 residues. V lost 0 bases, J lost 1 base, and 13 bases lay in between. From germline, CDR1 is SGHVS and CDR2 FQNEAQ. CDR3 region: CASSLALGAGSGANVLTF. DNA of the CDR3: TGTGCCAGCAGCTTAGCGCTCGGAGCGGGTTCTGGGGCCAACGTCCTGACTTTC. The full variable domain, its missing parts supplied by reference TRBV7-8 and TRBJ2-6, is GAGVSQSPRYKVAKRGQDVALRCDPISGHVSLFWYQQALGQGPEFLTYFQNEAQLDKSGLPSDRFFAERPEGSVSTLKIQRTQQEDSAVYLCASSLALGAGSGANVLTFGAGSRLTVL.

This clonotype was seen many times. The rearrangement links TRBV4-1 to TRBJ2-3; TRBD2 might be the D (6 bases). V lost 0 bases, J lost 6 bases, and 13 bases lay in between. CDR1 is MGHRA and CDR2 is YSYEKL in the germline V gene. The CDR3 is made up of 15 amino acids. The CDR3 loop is CASSQDHGGADTQYF. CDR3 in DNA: TGCGCCAGCAGCCAAGATCATGGAGGGGCGGATACGCAGTATTTT.